The 12 T cell receptor beta chains given below trace back to one sample, sequenced in a study of T cell repertoires in cytomegalovirus infection. TCRdb ran MiXCR on the reads and lists one entry per CDR3 protein. Of 740,000 or so distinct CDR3 sequences in the sample, approximately 40% were seen once. The sample was PBMCs. The receptors were sampled from a human donor in good health (CMV status not recorded). Some clones in this sample may be carry-over from other donors' samples.

A single count supports this clonotype. J is TRBJ2-1 and V is TRBV18, with D unresolved. The CDR3 has 12 amino acids. V gave up 3 bases and J gave up 7 bases, with 7 bases separating them. Germline V gene lookup returns CDR1 KGHSH and CDR2 LQKENI. The CDR3 DNA reads TGTGCCAGCTCACCTCATAGTAATGAGCAGTTCTTC. This codes for CASSPHSNEQFF. Using reference TRBV18 and TRBJ2-1 for the parts outside the CDR3, the full variable domain is NAGVMQNPRHLVRRRGQEARLRCSPMKGHSHVYWYRQLPEEGLKFMVYLQKENIIDESGMPKERFSAEFPKEGPSILRIQQVVRGDSAAYFCASSPHSNEQFFGPGTRLTVL.

The chain joins TRBV28 to TRBJ2-7; 7 bases are a match to TRBD1. The CDR3 runs 15 residues. Losses at the gene ends were 6 bases for V and 4 bases for J; bases not matched to a gene: 12. The V gene's germline CDR1 is MDHEN and CDR2 SYDVKM. CDR3 region: CASSLTGAWAYEQYF. Here the CDR3 DNA reads TGTGCCAGCAGCCTTACAGGGGCCTGGGCGTACGAGCAGTACTTC.

This clonotype occurred a few times. The chain uses TRBV19 and TRBJ2-1; the D is unclear. The V end was cut by 5 bases, the J end by 6 bases, with 14 bases between. The CDR3 covers 14 residues. CDR1 and CDR2 (germline): LNHDA, SQIVND (reference sequence). CDR3: CASSRFVFINEQFF. DNA for the CDR3: TGTGCCAGTAGTCGGTTTGTTTTTATCAATGAGCAGTTCTTC.

This clonotype was counted a few times. The chain is built from TRBV5-1 and TRBJ2-7; possibly TRBD2 for D (5 bases). The CDR3 extends over 13 amino acids. From germline, CDR1 is SGHRS and CDR2 YFSETQ. V lost 3 bases, J lost 6 bases, and 13 bases lay in between. The CDR3 nucleotides read TGCGCCAGCAGCTACGAAATCGGGATCGAGCAGTACTTC. Translation gives CASSYEIGIEQYF.

This clonotype appeared a few times. This chain links TRBV7-8 with TRBJ1-1; D perhaps matches TRBD1 (6 bases). This CDR3 comprises 14 residues. V was shortened by 0 bases and J by 8 bases, with 13 bases between the two germline ends. The germline V gene encodes CDR1 SGHVS and CDR2 FQNEAQ. CDR3 sequence reads: CASSLAGGGGEAFF. The CDR3 region has the DNA TGTGCCAGCAGCTTAGCGGGGGGCGGGGGGGAAGCTTTCTTT.

The sample holds a few counts of this clonotype. The J gene is TRBJ1-2, the V gene TRBV6-1, with 7 bases fitting TRBD1. The CDR3 has 13 amino acids. Germline V gene lookup returns CDR1 MNHNS and CDR2 SASEGT. J was trimmed by 8 bases and V by 6 bases; bases with no gene match: 9. The CDR3 reads CASRPDRVKGYTF. CDR3 sequence (DNA): TGTGCCAGCAGGCCCGACAGGGTGAAGGGCTACACCTTC.

There are many counts of this clonotype. The rearrangement links TRBV7-2 to TRBJ2-3; no definite D call. In germline, CDR1 is SGHTA, CDR2 FQGNSA. The CDR3 length is 11 residues. Trimming shortened V by 2 bases and J by 11 bases, and 8 bases separated the two germline ends. Written as DNA, the CDR3 is TGTGCCAGCAGCTTAAGACTGAAGCAGTATTTT. This encodes CASSLRLKQYF.

The rearrangement uses TRBV28 and TRBJ2-1; a possible D gene is TRBD2 (5 bases). Trimming left V 5 bases short and J 9 bases short, with 14 bases between. CDR1 MDHEN and CDR2 SYDVKM come from the germline V gene. The CDR3 has 13 residues. CDR3 region: CASSGGLPGEQFF. For the CDR3, the DNA is TGTGCCAGCAGTGGCGGACTGCCGGGTGAGCAGTTCTTC.

This clonotype was seen ten or more times. This sequence joins TRBV28 and TRBJ2-2; D is uncertain. This CDR3 has 14 residues. Germline CDR1 and CDR2: MDHEN and SYDVKM. The V and J ends lost 3 bases and 6 bases respectively, with 11 bases between them. The CDR3: CASSFMRGSGELFF. The CDR3, as DNA: TGTGCCAGCAGTTTTATGCGTGGGTCCGGGGAGCTGTTTTTT.

This chain links TRBV19 with TRBJ1-1; D might be TRBD1 (6 bases). The CDR3 consists of 13 residues. The V gene's germline CDR1 is LNHDA and CDR2 SQIVND (reference sequence). The V end lost 7 bases, the J end lost 1 base, and 10 bases lay between the germline ends. CDR3 region: CASIGQKNTEAFF. CDR3 nucleotides: TGTGCCAGTATCGGACAGAAGAACACTGAAGCTTTCTTT.

At least ten counts were recorded for this clonotype. The DNA of the CDR3 is TGTGCCAGCAGCTTCGGACAGGGACGGTACAATGAGCAGTTCTTC. Protein product: CASSFGQGRYNEQFF. This chain connects TRBV7-2 to TRBJ2-1; 8 positions agree with TRBD1. Germline CDR1 reads SGHTA; CDR2 reads FQGNSA. This CDR3 is built from 15 residues. The J segment lost 4 bases and the V segment lost 3 bases, leaving 5 bases of the junction unmatched.

This clonotype occurred a few times. The genes are TRBV27 and TRBJ1-5; 12 positions match TRBD1. Trimming cost V 4 bases and J 3 bases; bases outside gene matches: 16. Per the germline V gene, CDR1 is MNHEY and CDR2 is SMNVEV (reference sequence). This CDR3 contains 20 residues. The CDR3: CASSSLPGTGGIGINQPQHF. CDR3 DNA: TGTGCCAGCAGTTCGCTCCCCGGGACAGGGGGCATCGGGATCAATCAGCCCCAGCATTTT.